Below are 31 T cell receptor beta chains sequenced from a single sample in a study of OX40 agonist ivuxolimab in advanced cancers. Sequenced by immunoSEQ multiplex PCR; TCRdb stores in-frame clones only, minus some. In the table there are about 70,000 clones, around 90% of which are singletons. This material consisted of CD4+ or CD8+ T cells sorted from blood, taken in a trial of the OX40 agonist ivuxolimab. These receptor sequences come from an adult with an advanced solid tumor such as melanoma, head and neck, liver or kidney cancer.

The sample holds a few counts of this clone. This chain's CDR3 is CAWSVGDNQPQHF. The CDR3 coding sequence is TGTGCCTGGAGTGTCGGGGACAATCAGCCCCAGCATTTT. The chain is built from TRBV30 and TRBJ1-5; no firm D call. CDR1 and CDR2 (germline): GTSNPN, SVGIG (reference sequence). This CDR3 has 13 residues. V shed 0 bases and J shed 3 bases, with 6 bases lying between them.

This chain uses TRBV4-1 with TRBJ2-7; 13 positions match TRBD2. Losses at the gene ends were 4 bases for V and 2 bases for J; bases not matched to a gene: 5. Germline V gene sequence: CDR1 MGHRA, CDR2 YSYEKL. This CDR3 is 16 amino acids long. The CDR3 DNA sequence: TGCGCCAGCAGCCGCTCGACTAGCGGGGGGCCCTACGAGCAGTACTTC. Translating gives CASSRSTSGGPYEQYF.

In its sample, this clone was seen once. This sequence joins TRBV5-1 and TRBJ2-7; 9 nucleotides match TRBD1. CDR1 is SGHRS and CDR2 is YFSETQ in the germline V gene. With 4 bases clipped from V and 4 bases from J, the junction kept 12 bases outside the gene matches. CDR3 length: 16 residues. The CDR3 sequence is CASSLIGPDRGYEQYF. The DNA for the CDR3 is TGCGCCAGCAGCCTTATTGGACCGGACAGGGGATACGAGCAGTACTTC. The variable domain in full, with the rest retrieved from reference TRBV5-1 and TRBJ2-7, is KAGVTQTPRYLIKTRGQQVTLSCSPISGHRSVSWYQQTPGQGLQFLFEYFSETQRNKGNFPGRFSGRQFSNSRSEMNVSTLELGDSALYLCASSLIGPDRGYEQYFGPGTRLTVT.

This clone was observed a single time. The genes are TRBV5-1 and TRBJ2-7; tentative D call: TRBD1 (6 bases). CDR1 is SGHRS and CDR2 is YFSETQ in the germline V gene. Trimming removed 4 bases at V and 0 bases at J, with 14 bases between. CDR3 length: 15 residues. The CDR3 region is CASSAHRDNSYEQYF. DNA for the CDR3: TGCGCCAGCAGCGCTCACCGGGACAACTCCTACGAGCAGTACTTC. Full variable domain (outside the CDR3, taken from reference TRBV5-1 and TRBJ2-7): KAGVTQTPRYLIKTRGQQVTLSCSPISGHRSVSWYQQTPGQGLQFLFEYFSETQRNKGNFPGRFSGRQFSNSRSEMNVSTLELGDSALYLCASSAHRDNSYEQYFGPGTRLTVT.

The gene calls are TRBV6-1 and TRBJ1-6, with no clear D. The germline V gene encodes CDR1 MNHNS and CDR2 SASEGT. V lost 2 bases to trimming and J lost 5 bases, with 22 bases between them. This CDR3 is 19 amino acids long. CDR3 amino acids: CASSENPILQGFDNSPLHF. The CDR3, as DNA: TGTGCCAGCAGTGAAAACCCGATTCTCCAAGGGTTCGATAATTCACCCCTCCACTTT.

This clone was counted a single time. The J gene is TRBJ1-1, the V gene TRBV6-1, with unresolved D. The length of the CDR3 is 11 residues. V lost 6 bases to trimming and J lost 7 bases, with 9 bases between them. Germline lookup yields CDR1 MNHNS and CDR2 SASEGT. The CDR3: CASRFWDEAFF. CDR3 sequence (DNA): TGTGCCAGCAGGTTCTGGGATGAAGCTTTCTTT.

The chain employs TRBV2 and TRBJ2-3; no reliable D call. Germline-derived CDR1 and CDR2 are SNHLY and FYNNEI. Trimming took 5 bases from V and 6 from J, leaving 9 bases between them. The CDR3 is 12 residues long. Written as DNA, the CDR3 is TGTGCCAGCAGTCTCGGACCGGATACGCAGTATTTT. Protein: CASSLGPDTQYF.

CDR3 amino acids: CASSVVGQSTDTQYF. In DNA, the CDR3 is TGTGCCAGCAGCGTAGTAGGGCAGAGCACAGATACGCAGTATTTT. The gene calls are TRBV9 and TRBJ2-3; no clear D gene. This CDR3 contains 15 residues. Germline CDR1 is SGDLS and CDR2 is YYNGEE. Trimming removed 0 bases at V and 0 bases at J, with 8 bases between.

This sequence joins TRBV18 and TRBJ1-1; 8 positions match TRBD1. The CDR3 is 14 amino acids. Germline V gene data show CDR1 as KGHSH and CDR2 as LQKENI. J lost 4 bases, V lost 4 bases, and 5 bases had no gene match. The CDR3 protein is CASSLRQGPTEAFF. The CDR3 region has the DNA TGTGCCAGCTCACTCCGACAGGGGCCCACTGAAGCTTTCTTT. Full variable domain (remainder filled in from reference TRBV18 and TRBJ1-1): NAGVMQNPRHLVRRRGQEARLRCSPMKGHSHVYWYRQLPEEGLKFMVYLQKENIIDESGMPKERFSAEFPKEGPSILRIQQVVRGDSAAYFCASSLRQGPTEAFFGQGTRLTVV.

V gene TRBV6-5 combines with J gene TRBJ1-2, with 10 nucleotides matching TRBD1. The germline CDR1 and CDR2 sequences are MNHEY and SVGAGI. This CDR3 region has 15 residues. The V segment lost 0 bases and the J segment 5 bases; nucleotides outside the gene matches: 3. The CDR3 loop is CASSYSTGGGYGYTF. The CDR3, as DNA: TGTGCCAGCAGTTACTCGACAGGGGGCGGGTATGGCTACACCTTC.

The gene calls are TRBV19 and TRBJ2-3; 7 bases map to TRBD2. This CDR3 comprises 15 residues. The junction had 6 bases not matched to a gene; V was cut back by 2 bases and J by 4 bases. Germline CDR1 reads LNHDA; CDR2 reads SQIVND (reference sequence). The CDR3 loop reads CASSIRSGRPDTQYF. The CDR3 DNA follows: TGTGCCAGTAGTATACGTAGCGGGCGTCCAGATACGCAGTATTTT.

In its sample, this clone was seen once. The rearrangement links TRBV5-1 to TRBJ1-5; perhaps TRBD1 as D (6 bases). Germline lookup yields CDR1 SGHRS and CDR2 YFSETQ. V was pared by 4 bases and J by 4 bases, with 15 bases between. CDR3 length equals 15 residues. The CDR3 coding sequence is TGCGCCAGCAGCCTCCAAGGGGGAGCAAATCAGCCCCAGCATTTT. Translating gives CASSLQGGANQPQHF.

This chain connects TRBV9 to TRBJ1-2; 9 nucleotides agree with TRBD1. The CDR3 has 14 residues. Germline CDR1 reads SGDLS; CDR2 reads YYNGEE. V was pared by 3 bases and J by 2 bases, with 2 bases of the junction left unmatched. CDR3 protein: CASSAGTGNYGYTF. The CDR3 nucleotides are TGTGCCAGCAGCGCAGGGACAGGGAACTATGGCTACACCTTC. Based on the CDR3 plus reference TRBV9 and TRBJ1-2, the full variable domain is DSGVTQTPKHLITATGQRVTLRCSPRSGDLSVYWYQQSLDQGLQFLIQYYNGEERAKGNILERFSAQQFPDLHSELNLSSLELGDSALYFCASSAGTGNYGYTFGSGTRLTVV.

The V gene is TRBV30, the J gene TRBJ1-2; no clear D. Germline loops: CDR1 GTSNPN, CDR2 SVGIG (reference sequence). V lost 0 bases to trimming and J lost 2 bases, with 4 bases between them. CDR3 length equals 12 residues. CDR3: CAWSVQNYGYTF. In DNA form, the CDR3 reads TGTGCCTGGAGTGTACAGAACTATGGCTACACCTTC.

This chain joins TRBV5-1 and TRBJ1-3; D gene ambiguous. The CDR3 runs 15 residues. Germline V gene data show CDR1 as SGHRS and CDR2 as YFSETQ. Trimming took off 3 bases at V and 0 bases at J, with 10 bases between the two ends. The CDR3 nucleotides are TGCGCCAGCAGCTCCTCCGACAACTCTGGAAACACCATATATTTT. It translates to CASSSSDNSGNTIYF.

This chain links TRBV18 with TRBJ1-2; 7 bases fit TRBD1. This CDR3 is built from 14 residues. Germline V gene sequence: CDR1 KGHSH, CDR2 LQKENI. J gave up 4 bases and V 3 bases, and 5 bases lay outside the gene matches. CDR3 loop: CASSPGTDLYGYTF. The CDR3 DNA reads TGTGCCAGCTCACCCGGGACAGATCTCTATGGCTACACCTTC.

The chain's CDR3 is CASSLASQGPNGYTF. The CDR3, as DNA: TGCGCCAGCAGCTTGGCCTCTCAGGGGCCCAATGGCTACACCTTC. The chain employs TRBV5-1 and TRBJ1-2, with D tentatively TRBD1 (6 bases). The CDR3 extends over 15 amino acids. Trimming took off 0 bases at V and 6 bases at J, with 15 bases between the two ends. CDR1 and CDR2 from the germline V gene are SGHRS and YFSETQ.

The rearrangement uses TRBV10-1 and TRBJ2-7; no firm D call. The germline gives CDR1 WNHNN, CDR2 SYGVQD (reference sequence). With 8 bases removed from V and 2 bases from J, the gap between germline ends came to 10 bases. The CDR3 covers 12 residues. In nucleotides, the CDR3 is TGCGCCAGCGGCTCAGCAACCTACGAGCAGTACTTC. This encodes CASGSATYEQYF.

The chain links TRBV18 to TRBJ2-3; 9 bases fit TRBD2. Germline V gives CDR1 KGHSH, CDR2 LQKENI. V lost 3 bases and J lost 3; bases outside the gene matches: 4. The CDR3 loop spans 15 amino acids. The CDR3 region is CASSPRTSATDTQYF. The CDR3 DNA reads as TGTGCCAGCTCACCCCGGACTAGCGCGACAGATACGCAGTATTTT.

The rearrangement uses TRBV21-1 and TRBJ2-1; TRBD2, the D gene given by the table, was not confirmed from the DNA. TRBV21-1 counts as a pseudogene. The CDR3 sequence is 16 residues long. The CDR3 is CASSKQASGGPNEQFF. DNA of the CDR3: TGTGCCAGCAGCAAACAGGCTAGCGGGGGTCCCAATGAGCAGTTCTTC.

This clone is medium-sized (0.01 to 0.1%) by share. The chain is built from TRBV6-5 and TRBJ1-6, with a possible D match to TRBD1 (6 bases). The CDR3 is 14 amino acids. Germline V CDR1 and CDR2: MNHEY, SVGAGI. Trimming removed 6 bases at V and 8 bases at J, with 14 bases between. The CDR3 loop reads CASSQGGGYSPLHF. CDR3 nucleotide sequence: TGTGCCAGCAGCCAAGGGGGTGGGTATTCACCCCTCCACTTT.

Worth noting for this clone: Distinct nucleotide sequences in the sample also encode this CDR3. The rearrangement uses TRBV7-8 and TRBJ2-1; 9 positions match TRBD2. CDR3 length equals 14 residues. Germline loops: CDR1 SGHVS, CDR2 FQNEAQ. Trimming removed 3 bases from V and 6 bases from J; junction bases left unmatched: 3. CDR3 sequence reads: CASSFSGGPNEQFF. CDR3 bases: TGTGCCAGCAGCTTTAGCGGGGGTCCCAATGAGCAGTTCTTC.

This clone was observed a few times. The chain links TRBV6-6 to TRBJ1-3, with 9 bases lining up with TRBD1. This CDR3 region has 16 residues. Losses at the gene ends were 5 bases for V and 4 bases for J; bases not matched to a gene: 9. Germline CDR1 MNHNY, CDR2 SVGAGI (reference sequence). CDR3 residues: CASSPGQGRYGNTIYF. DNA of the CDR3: TGTGCCAGCAGTCCCGGACAGGGGAGGTACGGAAACACCATATATTTT.

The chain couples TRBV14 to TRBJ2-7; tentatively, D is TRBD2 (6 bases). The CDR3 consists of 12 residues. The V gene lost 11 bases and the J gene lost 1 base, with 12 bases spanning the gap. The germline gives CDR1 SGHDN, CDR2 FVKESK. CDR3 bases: TGTGCCTCCGGGAGCTTATCCTACGAGCAGTACTTC. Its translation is CASGSLSYEQYF.

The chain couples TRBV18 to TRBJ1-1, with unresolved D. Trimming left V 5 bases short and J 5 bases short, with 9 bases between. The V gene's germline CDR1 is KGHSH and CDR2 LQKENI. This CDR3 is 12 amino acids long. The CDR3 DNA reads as TGTGCCAGCTCAGCCTCGAGGACTGAAGCTTTCTTT. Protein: CASSASRTEAFF.

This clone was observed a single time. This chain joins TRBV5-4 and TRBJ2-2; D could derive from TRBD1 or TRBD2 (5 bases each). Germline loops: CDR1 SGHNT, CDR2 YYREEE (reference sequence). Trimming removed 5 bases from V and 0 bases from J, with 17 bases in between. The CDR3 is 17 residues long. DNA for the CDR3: TGTGCCAGCAGGAATATTGCAGGGAGCGCGAACACCGGGGAGCTGTTTTTT. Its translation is CASRNIAGSANTGELFF.

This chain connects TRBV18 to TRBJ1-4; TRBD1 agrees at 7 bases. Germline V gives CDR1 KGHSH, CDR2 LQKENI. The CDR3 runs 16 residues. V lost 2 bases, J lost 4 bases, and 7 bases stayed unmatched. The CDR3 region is CASSPNRGFGNEKLFF. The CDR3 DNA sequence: TGTGCCAGCTCACCAAACAGGGGATTTGGTAATGAAAAACTGTTTTTT.

CDR3 protein: CASSPGTSGNEQFF. In nucleotides, the CDR3 is TGTGCCAGCAGCCCAGGGACTAGCGGCAATGAGCAGTTCTTC. The chain uses TRBV9 and TRBJ2-1; 11 bases align to TRBD2. Germline loops: CDR1 SGDLS, CDR2 YYNGEE. Trimming removed 4 bases from V and 6 bases from J; junction bases left unmatched: 3. The CDR3 runs 14 residues.

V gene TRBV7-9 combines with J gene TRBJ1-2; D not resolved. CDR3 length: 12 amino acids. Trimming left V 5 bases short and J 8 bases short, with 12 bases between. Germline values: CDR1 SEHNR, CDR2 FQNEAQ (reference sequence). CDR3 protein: CASSPGPGGYTF. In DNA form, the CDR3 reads TGTGCCAGCAGCCCCGGACCGGGGGGCTACACCTTC.

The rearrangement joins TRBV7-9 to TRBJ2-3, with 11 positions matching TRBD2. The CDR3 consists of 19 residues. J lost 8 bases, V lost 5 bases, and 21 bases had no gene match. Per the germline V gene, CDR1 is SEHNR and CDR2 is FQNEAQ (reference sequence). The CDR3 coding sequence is TGTGCCAGCAGCCCTATTAAGGGGCTAGCGGGGGGCCGGTTGAGTACGCAGTATTTT. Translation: CASSPIKGLAGGRLSTQYF.

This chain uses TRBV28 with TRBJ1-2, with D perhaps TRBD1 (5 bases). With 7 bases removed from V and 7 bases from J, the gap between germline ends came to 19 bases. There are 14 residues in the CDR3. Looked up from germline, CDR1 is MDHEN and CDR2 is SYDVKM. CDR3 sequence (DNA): TGTGCCAGCACCATCCCCGGGGGAAGTGGTGGCTACACCTTC. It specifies CASTIPGGSGGYTF.